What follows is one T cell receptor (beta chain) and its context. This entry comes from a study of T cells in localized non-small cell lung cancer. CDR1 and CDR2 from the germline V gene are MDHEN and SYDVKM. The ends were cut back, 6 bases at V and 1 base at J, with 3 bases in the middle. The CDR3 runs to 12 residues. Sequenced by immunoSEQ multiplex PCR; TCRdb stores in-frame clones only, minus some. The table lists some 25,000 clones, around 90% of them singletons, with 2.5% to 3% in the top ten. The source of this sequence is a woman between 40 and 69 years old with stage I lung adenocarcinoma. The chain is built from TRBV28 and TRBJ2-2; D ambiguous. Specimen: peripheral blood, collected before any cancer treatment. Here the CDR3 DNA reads TGTGCCAGCAGGATGAACACCGGGGAGCTGTTTTTT. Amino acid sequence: CASRMNTGELFF.